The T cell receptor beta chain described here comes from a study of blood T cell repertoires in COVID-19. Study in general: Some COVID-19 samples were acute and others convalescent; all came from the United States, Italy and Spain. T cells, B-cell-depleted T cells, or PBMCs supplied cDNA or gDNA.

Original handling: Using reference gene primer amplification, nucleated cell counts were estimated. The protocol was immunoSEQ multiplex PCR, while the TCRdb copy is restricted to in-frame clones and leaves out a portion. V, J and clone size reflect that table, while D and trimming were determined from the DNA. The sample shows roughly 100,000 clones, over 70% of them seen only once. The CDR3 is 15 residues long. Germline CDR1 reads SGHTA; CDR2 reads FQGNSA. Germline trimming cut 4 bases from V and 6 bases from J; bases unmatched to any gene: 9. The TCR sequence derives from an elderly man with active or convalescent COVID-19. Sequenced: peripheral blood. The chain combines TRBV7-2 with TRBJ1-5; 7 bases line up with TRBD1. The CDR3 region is CASSSGGIRIQPQHF. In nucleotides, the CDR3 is TGTGCCAGCAGCTCAGGGGGAATTAGGATTCAGCCCCAGCATTTT.